The next 21 T cell receptor beta chains were all read from a single sample in a study of blood T cells in healthy people across ages. Combining a sample-barcoded 5' primer with a J-beta primer mix, a second PCR ran for 7 to 11 cycles. MiXCR, run by TCRdb on the 5' RACE reads, gives a single entry per CDR3 protein. The sample includes 1.5 million to 2 million distinct CDR3 sequences, roughly 52% of them seen just once. Input material: blood. The source of these receptors is a woman between 40 and 55 years old in good health.

This clonotype showed up just a few times. The CDR3 coding sequence is TGCAGTGCCTGGACAGGGGACCCCCAGGCTAGCTATGGCTACACCTTC. Translating it yields CSAWTGDPQASYGYTF. The rearrangement links TRBV20-1 to TRBJ1-2; 9 nucleotides agree with TRBD1. V shed 6 bases and J 4 bases; nucleotides not matched to a gene: 15. Germline CDR1 DFQATT, CDR2 SNEGSKA (reference sequence). The CDR3 extends over 16 amino acids.

This clonotype was picked up one time. The chain recombines TRBV10-3 with TRBJ2-7; 7 nucleotides agree with TRBD1. The CDR3 length is 11 residues. Germline CDR1 ENHRY, CDR2 SYGVKD. The V and J ends lost 10 bases and 5 bases, in that order; junction bases with no gene match: 5. The CDR3 nucleotides read TGTGCCACCAGAGACAGGGACGAGCAGTACTTC. Its protein is CATRDRDEQYF.

This clonotype was seen just once. The chain couples TRBV6-5 to TRBJ2-7; weak D call: TRBD2 (6 bases). In germline, CDR1 is MNHEY, CDR2 SVGAGI. V lost 6 bases and J 7 bases, leaving 22 bases between the germline ends. There are 15 residues in the CDR3. CDR3 coding DNA: TGTGCCAGCAGCGACGGGGGAGCCCTTGTCGTGGAGCAGTACTTC. This codes for CASSDGGALVVEQYF.

The gene calls are TRBV4-1 and TRBJ2-5; a possible D gene is TRBD2 (6 bases). CDR3 size: 15 residues. Trimming pared 1 base from V and 5 bases from J, leaving 14 bases between. Germline V gene lookup returns CDR1 MGHRA and CDR2 YSYEKL. CDR3 DNA sequence: TGCGCCAGCAGCCAAGTCGCGCGTGGGAGGGAGACCCAGTACTTC. Its protein is CASSQVARGRETQYF.

This chain uses TRBV5-1 with TRBJ2-7; TRBD1 agrees at 7 bases. Germline lookup yields CDR1 SGHRS and CDR2 YFSETQ. V lost 4 bases and J lost 6; bases outside the gene matches: 7. CDR3 length: 13 residues. CDR3 coding DNA: TGCGCCAGCAGCCCCGGACAGGTTGGCGAGCAGTACTTC. Amino acid sequence: CASSPGQVGEQYF.

This sequence joins TRBV2 and TRBJ2-7; 8 bases agree with TRBD1. The germline gives CDR1 SNHLY, CDR2 FYNNEI. This CDR3 spans 19 amino acids. V shed 6 bases, J shed 0 bases, and the junction held 19 bases outside the gene matches. In DNA form, the CDR3 reads TGTGCCAGCAGGATTCCGGGACAGGCCAACTACGGGGGCTCCTACGAGCAGTACTTC. This codes for CASRIPGQANYGGSYEQYF.

This clonotype was counted ten times or more. The chain carries TRBV4-2 and TRBJ2-5; D remains ambiguous. Germline lookup yields CDR1 LGHNA and CDR2 YNFKEQ. Deletions cut 1 base from V and 4 bases from J, with 7 bases between. The CDR3 sequence is 13 residues long. The CDR3 loop reads CASSQGLSETQYF. CDR3 in DNA: TGTGCCAGCAGCCAAGGGTTATCAGAGACCCAGTACTTC.

This clonotype has just one count. This chain links TRBV27 with TRBJ2-3; 7 bases fit TRBD1. CDR3 length: 14 amino acids. Germline CDR1 and CDR2: MNHEY and SMNVEV (reference sequence). J gave up 11 bases and V 2 bases, and 10 bases lay outside the gene matches. This CDR3 reads CASSLEQGSHMQYF. The CDR3 DNA reads as TGTGCCAGCAGTTTAGAACAGGGGAGCCATATGCAGTATTTT.

J is TRBJ1-5 and V is TRBV6-6, with TRBD1 as a possible D gene (6 bases). Germline values: CDR1 MNHNY, CDR2 SVGAGI (reference sequence). The CDR3 is 15 residues long. Deletions cut 5 bases from V and 2 bases from J, with 13 bases between. For the CDR3, the DNA is TGTGCCAGCAGTCTCCGGGACACAGGCAATCAGCCCCAGCATTTT. Translation: CASSLRDTGNQPQHF.

The chain employs TRBV7-9 and TRBJ2-7; 11 nucleotides align to TRBD1. Per germline, CDR1 SEHNR and CDR2 FQNEAQ (reference sequence). The trim removed 5 bases at V and 3 bases at J, leaving 3 bases unmatched. This CDR3 has 14 amino acids. The CDR3, as DNA: TGTGCCAGCAGCGGGGACAGGGGGTTCTACGAGCAGTACTTC. Translated: CASSGDRGFYEQYF.

This chain uses TRBV11-3 with TRBJ2-1, with D possibly matching TRBD2 (5 bases). CDR3 size: 14 residues. Trimming shortened V by 3 bases and J by 5 bases, and 11 bases separated the two germline ends. CDR1 and CDR2 (germline): SGHNT, YENEEA. CDR3 sequence: CASSLAGLNNEQFF. Written as DNA, the CDR3 is TGTGCCAGCAGCTTGGCAGGACTTAACAATGAGCAGTTCTTC.

The chain recombines TRBV7-2 with TRBJ1-4; D may be TRBD1 (5 bases). The CDR3 totals 15 residues. The V gene lost 5 bases and the J gene lost 8 bases, with 18 bases spanning the gap. The germline V gene has CDR1 SGHTA and CDR2 FQGNSA. CDR3 amino acids: CASSAPGFPGEKLFF. The CDR3 DNA is TGTGCCAGCAGCGCTCCAGGGTTTCCAGGGGAAAAACTGTTTTTT.

The chain combines TRBV27 with TRBJ1-2; 7 bases align to TRBD1. The J segment lost 1 base and the V segment lost 7 bases, leaving 9 bases of the junction unmatched. The CDR3 spans 15 residues. Germline CDR1 is MNHEY and CDR2 is SMNVEV (reference sequence). For the CDR3, the DNA is TGTGCCAGCAAAGAGACAGGGCCTCTTAACTATGGCTACACCTTC. Translation gives CASKETGPLNYGYTF.

The chain is built from TRBV20-1 and TRBJ2-3; tentatively, D is TRBD1 or TRBD2 (5 bases each). CDR3 length: 15 amino acids. The V end lost 3 bases, the J end lost 5 bases, and 18 bases lay between the germline ends. Germline V gives CDR1 DFQATT, CDR2 SNEGSKA (reference sequence). In nucleotides, the CDR3 is TGCAGTGCTAGCCAAGGGGCGGGCCGGGGAGATACGCAGTATTTT. The encoded protein is CSASQGAGRGDTQYF.

Comment on this clonotype: The junction departs from germline at one end; a sequencing error may be responsible. The V gene is TRBV27, the J gene TRBJ2-3, with D perhaps given as TRBD1 or TRBD2 (5 bases each). CDR1 is MNHEY, CDR2 SMNVEV, per germline (reference sequence). The length of the CDR3 is 13 residues. The DNA of the CDR3 is TGCGCCAGCAGCTTCGGGACCACAGATACGCAGTATTTT. Residues: CASSFGTTDTQYF.

This clonotype has more than one count but fewer than ten. In DNA, the CDR3 is TGTGCCAGCAGCTTCCCGGGACAAGGGACCGCCGAGCAGTACTTC. This gives the protein CASSFPGQGTAEQYF. The rearrangement joins TRBV7-9 to TRBJ2-7; TRBD1 might be the D (6 bases). The V end was cut by 3 bases, the J end by 6 bases, with 18 bases between. Germline CDR1 and CDR2: SEHNR and FQNEAQ (reference sequence). The CDR3 totals 15 residues. The full variable domain, in which reference TRBV7-9 and TRBJ2-7 provide the parts outside the CDR3, is DTGVSQNPRHKITKRGQNVTFRCDPISEHNRLYWYRQTLGQGPEFLTYFQNEAQLEKSRLLSDRFSAERPKGSFSTLEIQRTEQGDSAMYLCASSFPGQGTAEQYFGPGTRLTVT.

This clonotype was detected a few times. This chain uses TRBV4-1 with TRBJ2-4, with 9 bases identical to TRBD1. From germline, CDR1 is MGHRA and CDR2 YSYEKL. The length of the CDR3 is 17 residues. J was trimmed by 9 bases and V by 3 bases; bases with no gene match: 15. The CDR3 is CASSHVPGTGLEGIQYF. The CDR3 DNA reads as TGCGCCAGCAGCCACGTCCCCGGGACAGGGTTGGAGGGCATTCAGTACTTC.

The chain links TRBV11-2 to TRBJ2-3; 10 bases line up with TRBD2. Trimming removed 1 base from V and 5 bases from J; junction bases left unmatched: 9. The CDR3 is 17 amino acids. Germline-derived CDR1 and CDR2 are SGHAT and FQNNGV. The DNA for the CDR3 is TGTGCCAGCAGCTTAGCTAGAGCGGGGGGGGTCATAGATACGCAGTATTTT. Its protein is CASSLARAGGVIDTQYF.

The chain uses TRBV13 and TRBJ2-3, with D hard to call. Germline values: CDR1 PRHDT, CDR2 FYEKMQ (reference sequence). The V and J ends lost 5 bases and 0 bases respectively, with 18 bases between them. This CDR3 region has 17 residues. DNA for the CDR3: TGTGCCAGCAGCCCGCCTCGGACGGCCACTAGCACAGATACGCAGTATTTT. Translated, it gives CASSPPRTATSTDTQYF.

This clonotype was detected once. This chain uses TRBV10-1 with TRBJ2-5; 7 bases match TRBD2. The CDR3 loop spans 16 amino acids. The ends lost 0 bases at V and 2 bases at J; junction bases unmatched: 6. Germline-derived CDR1 and CDR2 are WNHNN and SYGVQD (reference sequence). The CDR3 region is CASSESPSGAQETQYF. For the CDR3, the DNA is TGCGCCAGCAGTGAGTCTCCTAGCGGAGCTCAAGAGACCCAGTACTTC.

In its sample, this clonotype was seen a few times. The CDR3 region is CASSQGGQGTDTQYF. Here the CDR3 DNA reads TGCGCCAGCAGCCAAGGGGGACAGGGAACAGATACGCAGTATTTT. This rearrangement joins TRBV4-3 to TRBJ2-3; 9 bases line up with TRBD1. The V and J ends lost 1 base and 3 bases, in that order; junction bases with no gene match: 2. Germline V gene sequence: CDR1 LGHNA, CDR2 YSLEER. The CDR3 is 15 residues long.